This TCR beta chain was observed in a study of OX40 agonist ivuxolimab in advanced cancers. The study sampled blood at baseline, cycle 4 day 1, and cycle 7 day 1. The CDR3 is made up of 15 amino acids. Deletions cut 5 bases from V and 5 bases from J, with 19 bases between. The germline CDR1 and CDR2 sequences are MDHEN and SYDVKM. The table came from immunoSEQ multiplex PCR; TCRdb's copy has only in-frame clones and leaves some out. The sample contains approximately 30,000 clones, 82% of which appear only once. This specimen consisted of CD4+ or CD8+ T cells sorted from blood, obtained in a trial of the OX40 agonist ivuxolimab. This chain connects TRBV28 to TRBJ2-7; D gene unclear. This receptor was taken from an adult with an advanced solid tumor such as melanoma, head and neck, liver or kidney cancer. CDR3 DNA: TGTGCCAGCAGTCCCCTGGGCAGTCCCCTTAACGAGCAGTACTTC. As protein: CASSPLGSPLNEQYF.